Shown below are 2 T cell receptor beta chains from a single sample sequenced in a study of T-cell reconstitution after alpha-beta-depleted transplantation in children. Unique molecular identifiers were used in preparing the TCRbeta library. TCRdb reprocessed the PCR reads via MiXCR and lists one record per CDR3 protein. The sample consists of some 200,000 distinct CDR3 sequences, roughly 8.1% of them appearing once. Sequencing used PBMCs, mostly from graft donor cells, obtained 360 days after TCRalphabeta/CD19-depleted stem cell transplant. These receptors all stem from a male patient between 2 and 10 years old who had a stem cell transplant for acute myeloid leukemia, so the T cells may come from the graft donor.

At least ten counts were recorded for this clonotype. The chain combines TRBV24-1 with TRBJ1-4; 9 positions match TRBD1. The CDR3 runs to 14 residues. The V gene end was trimmed by 7 bases and the J gene end by 6 bases; junction bases not matched to a gene: 5. Germline V gene lookup returns CDR1 KGHDR and CDR2 SFDVKD. CDR3 sequence (DNA): TGTGCCACCAGAAACAGGGGGCGCGATGAAAAACTGTTTTTT. It yields the protein CATRNRGRDEKLFF.

The sample holds many counts of this clonotype. The V call is TRBV12-3 or TRBV12-4, the J call TRBJ1-3; TRBD1 agrees at 8 bases. After removal of 5 bases from V and 2 bases from J, the junction contained 14 bases not matched to a gene. This CDR3 has 18 amino acids. The CDR3 sequence is CASSTRQGPVPTGNTIYF. The CDR3 DNA sequence: TGTGCCAGCAGTACCCGACAGGGGCCCGTCCCCACTGGAAACACCATATATTTT.